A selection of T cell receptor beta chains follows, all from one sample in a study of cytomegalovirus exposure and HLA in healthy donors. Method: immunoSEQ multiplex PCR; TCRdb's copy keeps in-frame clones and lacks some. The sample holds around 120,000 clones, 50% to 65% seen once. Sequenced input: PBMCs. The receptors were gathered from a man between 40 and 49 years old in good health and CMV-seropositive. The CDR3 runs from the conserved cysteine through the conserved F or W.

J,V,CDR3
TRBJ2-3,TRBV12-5,CASDDPDIHTDTQYF
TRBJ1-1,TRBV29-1,CSVELPGVNTEAFF
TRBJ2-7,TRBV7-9,CASSLPGGLSYEQYF
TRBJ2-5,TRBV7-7,CASSQDRGSETQYF
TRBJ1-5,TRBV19,CASRRQFASNQPQHF
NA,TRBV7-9,CASSLDRGLTYEQYF
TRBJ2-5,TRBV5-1,CASSLDRAILGPQYF
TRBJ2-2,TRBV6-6,CASSYSSAQGTGELFF
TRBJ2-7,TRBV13,CASSFRQGASQYF
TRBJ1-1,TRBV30,CAWSATGQPELDFF
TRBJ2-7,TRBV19,CASSPGQTYEQYF